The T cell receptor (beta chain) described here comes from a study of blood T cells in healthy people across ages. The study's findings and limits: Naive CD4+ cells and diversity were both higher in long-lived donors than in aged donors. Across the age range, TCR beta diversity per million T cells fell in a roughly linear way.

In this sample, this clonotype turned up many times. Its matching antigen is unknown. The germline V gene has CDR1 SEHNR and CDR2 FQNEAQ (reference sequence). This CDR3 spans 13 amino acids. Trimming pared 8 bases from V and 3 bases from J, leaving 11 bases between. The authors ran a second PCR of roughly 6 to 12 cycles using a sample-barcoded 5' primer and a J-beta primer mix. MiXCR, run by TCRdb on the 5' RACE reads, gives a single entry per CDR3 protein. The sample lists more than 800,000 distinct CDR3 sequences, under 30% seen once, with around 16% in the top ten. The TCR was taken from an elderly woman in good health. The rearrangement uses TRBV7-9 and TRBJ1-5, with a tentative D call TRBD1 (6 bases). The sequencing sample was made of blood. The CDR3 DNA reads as TGTGCCAGCCAAGGACAGAACAATCAGCCCCAGCATTTT. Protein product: CASQGQNNQPQHF.